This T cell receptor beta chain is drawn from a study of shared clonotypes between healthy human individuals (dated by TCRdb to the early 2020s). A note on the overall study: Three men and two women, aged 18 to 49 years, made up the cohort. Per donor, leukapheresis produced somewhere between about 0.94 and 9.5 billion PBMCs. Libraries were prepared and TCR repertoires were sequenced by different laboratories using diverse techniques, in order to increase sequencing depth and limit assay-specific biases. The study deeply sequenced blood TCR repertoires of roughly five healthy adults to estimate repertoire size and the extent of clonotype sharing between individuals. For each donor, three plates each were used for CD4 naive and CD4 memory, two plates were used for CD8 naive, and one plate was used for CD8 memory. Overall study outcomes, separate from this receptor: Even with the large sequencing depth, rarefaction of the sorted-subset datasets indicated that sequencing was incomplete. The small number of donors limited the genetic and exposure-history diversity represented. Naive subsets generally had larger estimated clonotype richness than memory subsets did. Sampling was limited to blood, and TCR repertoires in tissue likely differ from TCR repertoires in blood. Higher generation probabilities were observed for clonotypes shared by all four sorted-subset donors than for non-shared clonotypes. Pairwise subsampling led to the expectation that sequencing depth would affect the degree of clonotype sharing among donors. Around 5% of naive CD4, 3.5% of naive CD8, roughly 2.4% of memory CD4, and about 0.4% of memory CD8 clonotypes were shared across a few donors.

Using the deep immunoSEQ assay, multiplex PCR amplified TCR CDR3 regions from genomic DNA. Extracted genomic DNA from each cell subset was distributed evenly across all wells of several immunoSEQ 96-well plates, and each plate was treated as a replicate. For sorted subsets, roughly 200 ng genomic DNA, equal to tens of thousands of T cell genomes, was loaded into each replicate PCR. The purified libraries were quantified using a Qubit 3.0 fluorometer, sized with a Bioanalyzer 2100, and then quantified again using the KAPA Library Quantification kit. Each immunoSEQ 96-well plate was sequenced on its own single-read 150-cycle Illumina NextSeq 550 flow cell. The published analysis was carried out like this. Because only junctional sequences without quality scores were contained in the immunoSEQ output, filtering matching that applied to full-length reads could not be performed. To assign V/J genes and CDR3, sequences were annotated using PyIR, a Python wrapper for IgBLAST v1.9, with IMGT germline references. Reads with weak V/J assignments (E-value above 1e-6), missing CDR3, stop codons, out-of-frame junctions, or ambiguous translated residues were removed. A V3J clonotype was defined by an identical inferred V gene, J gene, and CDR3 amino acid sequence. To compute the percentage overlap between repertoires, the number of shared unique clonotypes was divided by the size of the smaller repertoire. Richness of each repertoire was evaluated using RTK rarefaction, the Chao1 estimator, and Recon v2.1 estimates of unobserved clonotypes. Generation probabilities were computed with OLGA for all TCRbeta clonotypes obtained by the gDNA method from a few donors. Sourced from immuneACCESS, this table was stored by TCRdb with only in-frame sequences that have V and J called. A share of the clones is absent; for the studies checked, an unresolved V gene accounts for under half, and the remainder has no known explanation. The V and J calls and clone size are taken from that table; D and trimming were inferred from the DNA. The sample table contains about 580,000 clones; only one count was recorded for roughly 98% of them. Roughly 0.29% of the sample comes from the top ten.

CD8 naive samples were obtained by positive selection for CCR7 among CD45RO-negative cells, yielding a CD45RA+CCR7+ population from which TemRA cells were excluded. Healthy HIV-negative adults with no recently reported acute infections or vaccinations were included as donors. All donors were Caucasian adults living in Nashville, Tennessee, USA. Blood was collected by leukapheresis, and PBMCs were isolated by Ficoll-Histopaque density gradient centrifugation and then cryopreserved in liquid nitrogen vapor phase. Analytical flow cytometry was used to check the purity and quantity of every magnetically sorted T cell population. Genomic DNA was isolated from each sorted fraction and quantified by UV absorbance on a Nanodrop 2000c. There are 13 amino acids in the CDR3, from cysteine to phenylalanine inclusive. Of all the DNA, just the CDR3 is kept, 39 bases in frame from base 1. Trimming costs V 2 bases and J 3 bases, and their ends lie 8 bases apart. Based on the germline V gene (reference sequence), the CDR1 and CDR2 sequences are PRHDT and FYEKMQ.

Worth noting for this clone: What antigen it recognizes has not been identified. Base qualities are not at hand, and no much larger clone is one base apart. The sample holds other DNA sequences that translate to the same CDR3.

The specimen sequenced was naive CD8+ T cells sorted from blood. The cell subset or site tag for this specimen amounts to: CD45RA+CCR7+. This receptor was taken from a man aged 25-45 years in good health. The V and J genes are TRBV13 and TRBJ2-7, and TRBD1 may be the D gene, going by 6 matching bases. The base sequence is TGTGCCAGCAGCTTACAGGGGTACTACGAGCAGTACTTC. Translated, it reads CASSLQGYYEQYF.